These 30 T cell receptor beta chains were all obtained from the same sample, sequenced in a study of T-cell memory formation after mild COVID-19. TCRdb independently ran MiXCR on the 5' RACE reads; one entry per CDR3 protein. The sample records approximately 46,000 distinct CDR3 sequences, more than 10% being singletons. Specimen: PBMCs or a T cell subset sorted from them (not recorded which). The receptors were gathered from a man between 18 and 35 years old who had mild COVID-19 (a few samples of this study predate the infection). Cell type and time point are not known.

V and J are TRBV9 and TRBJ1-1; 7 bases match TRBD1. This CDR3 has 14 amino acids. CDR1 is SGDLS, CDR2 YYNGEE, per germline. Trimming cost V 4 bases and J 5 bases; bases outside gene matches: 8. CDR3 in amino acids: CASSPRDSYTEAFF. CDR3 sequence (DNA): TGTGCCAGCAGCCCCCGGGACAGTTATACTGAAGCTTTCTTT.

In this sample, this clonotype turned up a few times. The V and J genes are TRBV7-8 and TRBJ2-5; D perhaps matches TRBD1 (6 bases). The CDR3 is 15 amino acids. Germline CDR1 and CDR2: SGHVS and FQNEAQ. Between the trimmed V and J ends, which lost 3 bases and 4 bases, there was a span of 15 bases. Written as DNA, the CDR3 is TGTGCCAGCAGCTTGTTCCCAGGGGCCCGAGAGACCCAGTACTTC. Translated, it gives CASSLFPGARETQYF. The full variable domain, in which reference TRBV7-8 and TRBJ2-5 provide the parts outside the CDR3, is GAGVSQSPRYKVAKRGQDVALRCDPISGHVSLFWYQQALGQGPEFLTYFQNEAQLDKSGLPSDRFFAERPEGSVSTLKIQRTQQEDSAVYLCASSLFPGARETQYFGPGTRLLVL.

This clonotype was counted at least ten times. The rearrangement uses TRBV28 and TRBJ2-1; D remains ambiguous. Trimming cost V 1 base and J 0 bases, with 10 bases left between them. The germline CDR1 and CDR2 sequences are MDHEN and SYDVKM. The CDR3 totals 16 residues. CDR3 sequence reads: CASSLSGPSSYNEQFF. The CDR3 DNA sequence: TGTGCCAGCAGTTTATCCGGACCAAGCTCCTACAATGAGCAGTTCTTC.

In this sample, this clonotype turned up a few times. V usage is TRBV6-4 and J usage is TRBJ2-4, with TRBD1 matching 11 bases. This CDR3 region has 17 residues. CDR1 and CDR2 (germline): MRHNA, SNTAGT. V dropped 4 bases and J dropped 1; count of bases not matched to a gene: 6. CDR3 bases: TGTGCCAGCAGTGGGACAGGGGGCCAAGAGGCCAAAAACATTCAGTACTTC. The encoded protein is CASSGTGGQEAKNIQYF.

This clonotype has a count of ten or more. V usage is TRBV11-2 and J usage is TRBJ2-3; 12 bases are a match to TRBD2. This CDR3 contains 15 residues. The junction had 3 bases not matched to a gene; V was cut back by 4 bases and J by 4 bases. From germline, CDR1 is SGHAT and CDR2 FQNNGV. CDR3 amino acids: CASSWTSGAADTQYF. DNA of the CDR3: TGTGCCAGCAGCTGGACTAGCGGGGCTGCAGATACGCAGTATTTT.

This clonotype was recorded a few times. The chain couples TRBV24-1 to TRBJ2-2, with D possibly being TRBD2 (6 bases). V was shortened by 0 bases and J by 4 bases, with 14 bases between the two germline ends. Per germline, CDR1 KGHDR and CDR2 SFDVKD. The CDR3 spans 17 residues. CDR3 sequence reads: CATSDLAGRRGTGELFF. CDR3 sequence (DNA): TGTGCCACCAGTGATTTGGCGGGGCGTCGAGGCACCGGGGAGCTGTTTTTT.

V and J are TRBV18 and TRBJ2-5; TRBD2 aligns across 11 bases. CDR1 and CDR2 from the germline V gene are KGHSH and LQKENI. Losses at the gene ends were 6 bases for V and 3 bases for J; bases not matched to a gene: 3. The CDR3 consists of 14 residues. CDR3 DNA: TGTGCCAGCTCGGTGACTAGCGGGGAAGAGACCCAGTACTTC. Translated, it gives CASSVTSGEETQYF.

The chain has TRBV14 and TRBJ1-2; D is unresolved. Trimming removed 0 bases at V and 0 bases at J, with 8 bases between. Germline CDR1 is SGHDN and CDR2 is FVKESK. The CDR3 extends over 15 amino acids. The CDR3 nucleotides read TGTGCCAGCAGCCAAGATGTCAATACTAACTATGGCTACACCTTC. Amino acids: CASSQDVNTNYGYTF.

This clonotype was seen more than once but under ten times. The V gene is TRBV15, the J gene TRBJ2-5, with 9 bases aligning to TRBD2. This CDR3 region has 15 residues. Germline V CDR1 and CDR2: LNHNV, YYDKDF (reference sequence). V was clipped by 2 bases and J by 5 bases; unmatched bases: 6. CDR3 protein: CATSRPAGGHETQYF. As DNA, the CDR3 is TGTGCCACCAGCAGACCAGCGGGGGGCCACGAGACCCAGTACTTC.

Only a few counts were recorded for this clonotype. V gene TRBV5-1 combines with J gene TRBJ1-1; the D gene is possibly TRBD1 (6 bases). Per the germline V gene, CDR1 is SGHRS and CDR2 is YFSETQ. Trimming removed 5 bases at V and 5 bases at J, with 13 bases between. CDR3 length: 13 residues. The CDR3 region has the DNA TGCGCCAGCAGTTCCCAGGGGCGAACTGAAGCTTTCTTT. As protein: CASSSQGRTEAFF.

The V gene is TRBV5-6, the J gene TRBJ1-2; 9 positions match TRBD1. The CDR3 has 15 residues. Trimming cost V 4 bases and J 4 bases; bases outside gene matches: 8. Looked up from germline, CDR1 is SGHDT and CDR2 is YYEEEE. The DNA of the CDR3 is TGTGCCAGCAGCGAACAGGGGGCGGTAATCTATGGCTACACCTTC. As protein: CASSEQGAVIYGYTF.

The sample holds one count of this clonotype. The rearrangement joins TRBV5-1 to TRBJ2-7, with 12 bases fitting TRBD1. This CDR3 region has 16 residues. The germline V gene has CDR1 SGHRS and CDR2 YFSETQ. Unmatched junction bases numbered 15, after V lost 7 bases and J lost 7 bases. CDR3 sequence reads: CASVLNPGQGAGEQYF. CDR3 bases: TGCGCCAGCGTTTTGAACCCGGGACAGGGGGCTGGAGAGCAGTACTTC.

The V and J genes are TRBV20-1 and TRBJ2-3; 8 bases agree with TRBD2. CDR1 and CDR2 from the germline V gene are DFQATT and SNEGSKA (reference sequence). V shed 0 bases, J shed 6 bases, and the junction held 8 bases outside the gene matches. The CDR3 consists of 15 residues. The CDR3 nucleotides are TGCAGTGCTAGAGATCGCCGGCGGGGGGAGGATACGCAGTATTTT. Its translation: CSARDRRRGEDTQYF.

This clonotype was picked up many times. The chain recombines TRBV5-1 with TRBJ2-5; D unclear. Per the germline V gene, CDR1 is SGHRS and CDR2 is YFSETQ. This CDR3 contains 13 residues. V lost 3 bases and J 5 bases, leaving 11 bases between the germline ends. The CDR3, as DNA: TGCGCCAGCAGCTCCCCCGGGCTGGAGACCCAGTACTTC. Translating gives CASSSPGLETQYF. The entire variable domain, with the rest obtained from reference TRBV5-1 and TRBJ2-5, is as follows: KAGVTQTPRYLIKTRGQQVTLSCSPISGHRSVSWYQQTPGQGLQFLFEYFSETQRNKGNFPGRFSGRQFSNSRSEMNVSTLELGDSALYLCASSSPGLETQYFGPGTRLLVL.

This clonotype was observed many times. This sequence joins TRBV7-2 and TRBJ2-2; D uncertain. The germline CDR1 and CDR2 sequences are SGHTA and FQGNSA. The CDR3 spans 16 residues. Trimming shortened V by 3 bases and J by 6 bases, and 17 bases separated the two germline ends. The chain's CDR3 is CASSFLFPGSAGELFF. In DNA form, the CDR3 reads TGTGCCAGCAGCTTTTTGTTCCCAGGTTCGGCCGGGGAGCTGTTTTTT.

This clonotype has a handful of counts. The chain employs TRBV5-1 and TRBJ1-2; D is uncertain. V lost 4 bases, J lost 0 bases, and 16 bases lay in between. CDR1 is SGHRS, CDR2 YFSETQ, per germline. This CDR3 has 16 amino acids. Written as DNA, the CDR3 is TGCGCCAGCAGCGACATCCCAGGAGACCCTAACTATGGCTACACCTTC. This translates into CASSDIPGDPNYGYTF.

This clonotype was counted ten times or more. The V and J genes are TRBV12-3 or TRBV12-4 and TRBJ2-7, with D possibly being TRBD1 or TRBD2 (5 bases each). V was pared by 3 bases and J by 3 bases, with 12 bases between. The CDR3 has 14 residues. CDR3 loop: CASSLGQLGYEQYF. The CDR3, as DNA: TGTGCCAGCAGTTTGGGGCAACTAGGCTACGAGCAGTACTTC.

In this sample, this clonotype turned up a few times. The chain joins TRBV20-1 to TRBJ2-2; D is tentatively TRBD1 or TRBD2 (6 bases each). Deletions cut 5 bases from V and 6 bases from J, with 16 bases between. In germline, CDR1 is DFQATT, CDR2 SNEGSKA (reference sequence). This CDR3 is 14 amino acids long. In nucleotides, the CDR3 is TGCAGTGCTTTTGACAGGCGGGGACCCGGGGAGCTGTTTTTT. Protein: CSAFDRRGPGELFF.

This clonotype was counted many times. V is TRBV12-3 or TRBV12-4 and J is TRBJ1-6; 9 bases fit TRBD1. The length of the CDR3 is 16 residues. The V gene end was trimmed by 7 bases and the J gene end by 7 bases; junction bases not matched to a gene: 11. Here the CDR3 DNA reads TGTGCCAGCACCGGACAAAACGGACAGGGGAATTCACCCCTCCACTTT. Its protein is CASTGQNGQGNSPLHF.

This rearrangement joins TRBV4-1 to TRBJ2-2; possibly TRBD2 for D (5 bases). The CDR3 runs to 15 residues. V lost 5 bases to trimming and J lost 0 bases, with 10 bases between them. Germline CDR1 reads MGHRA; CDR2 reads YSYEKL. This chain's CDR3 is CASSLMTTNTGELFF. CDR3 DNA: TGCGCCAGCAGCTTGATGACTACGAACACCGGGGAGCTGTTTTTT.

This clonotype has ten or more counts. CDR3 protein: CASGLGHSGANVLTF. CDR3 nucleotide sequence: TGTGCTAGTGGTTTGGGACACTCTGGGGCCAACGTCCTGACTTTC. The J gene is TRBJ2-6, the V gene TRBV12-5; no definite D call. V lost 1 base, J lost 0 bases, and 4 bases lay in between. Germline CDR1 reads LGHNT; CDR2 reads FRNRAP. This CDR3 comprises 15 residues.

The chain employs TRBV28 and TRBJ2-2, with D unresolved. This CDR3 has 14 amino acids. The germline V gene has CDR1 MDHEN and CDR2 SYDVKM. V lost 4 bases and J lost 4, with 10 bases in between. CDR3 sequence: CASSSPGPTGELFF. CDR3 bases: TGTGCCAGCAGTTCCCCTGGGCCCACCGGGGAGCTGTTTTTT.

This clonotype came up many times. This chain links TRBV7-2 with TRBJ1-1, with D uncertain. V dropped 5 bases and J dropped 0 bases, with 7 bases sitting between them. The CDR3 runs 13 residues. From germline, CDR1 is SGHTA and CDR2 FQGNSA. The CDR3 spells CASSADMNTEAFF. The CDR3 bases are TGTGCCAGCAGCGCAGACATGAACACTGAAGCTTTCTTT.

V gene TRBV27 combines with J gene TRBJ2-3; D not resolved. Trimming cost V 4 bases and J 1 base, with 9 bases left between them. The germline V gene encodes CDR1 MNHEY and CDR2 SMNVEV (reference sequence). This CDR3 region has 14 residues. The CDR3: CASSSGWGTDTQYF. CDR3 nucleotide sequence: TGTGCCAGCAGTTCCGGGTGGGGCACAGATACGCAGTATTTT.

This clonotype was detected a few times. The DNA of the CDR3 is TGCGCCAGCAGCTTGGTAGGGGTAACTGAAGCTTTCTTT. It encodes CASSLVGVTEAFF. This rearrangement joins TRBV5-1 to TRBJ1-1; weak D call: TRBD1 (5 bases). The V gene lost 0 bases and the J gene lost 5 bases, with 8 bases spanning the gap. Germline V CDR1 and CDR2: SGHRS, YFSETQ. The CDR3 length is 13 residues. Complete variable domain (other parts from reference TRBV5-1 and TRBJ1-1): KAGVTQTPRYLIKTRGQQVTLSCSPISGHRSVSWYQQTPGQGLQFLFEYFSETQRNKGNFPGRFSGRQFSNSRSEMNVSTLELGDSALYLCASSLVGVTEAFFGQGTRLTVV.

The chain couples TRBV11-1 to TRBJ2-7; D remains ambiguous. V lost 5 bases and J 7 bases, leaving 15 bases between the germline ends. The CDR3 sequence is 13 residues long. The germline CDR1 and CDR2 sequences are SGHAT and FQDESV (reference sequence). CDR3 in DNA: TGTGCCAGCAGCCCTCATGAGGTCGGGGAGCAGTACTTC. It translates to CASSPHEVGEQYF.

In its sample, this clonotype was seen many times. The chain carries TRBV3-1 and TRBJ1-1; D gene unclear. Germline CDR1 is LGHDT and CDR2 is YNNKEL (reference sequence). Between the trimmed V and J ends, which lost 2 bases and 0 bases, there was a span of 4 bases. This CDR3 is built from 13 residues. DNA of the CDR3: TGTGCCAGCAGCCAAAGGGTGAACACTGAAGCTTTCTTT. Amino acid sequence: CASSQRVNTEAFF.

This clonotype was seen at least ten times. This rearrangement joins TRBV27 to TRBJ2-1; D possibly corresponds to TRBD1 (6 bases). Germline CDR1 is MNHEY and CDR2 is SMNVEV (reference sequence). CDR3 length: 14 residues. V lost 3 bases and J lost 3, with 9 bases in between. The CDR3 DNA reads TGTGCCAGCAGTTTCGCAGGGGTCTACAATGAGCAGTTCTTC. This codes for CASSFAGVYNEQFF.

This clonotype was seen more than once but under ten times. This rearrangement joins TRBV7-2 to TRBJ2-3; 8 bases line up with TRBD2. The V gene end was trimmed by 5 bases and the J gene end by 4 bases; junction bases not matched to a gene: 8. CDR3 size: 15 residues. The germline V gene has CDR1 SGHTA and CDR2 FQGNSA. The CDR3 nucleotides are TGTGCCAGCAGCCGAAGGACGGGGGGGGCAGATACGCAGTATTTT. Translated, it gives CASSRRTGGADTQYF.

V gene TRBV6-5 combines with J gene TRBJ1-1; TRBD1 is a possible D gene (6 bases). The CDR3 runs to 12 residues. CDR1 is MNHEY and CDR2 is SVGAGI in the germline V gene. V lost 6 bases and J 8 bases, leaving 13 bases between the germline ends. CDR3 coding DNA: TGTGCCAGCAGCCCACAACAGGGCGAAGCTTTCTTT. This gives the protein CASSPQQGEAFF.